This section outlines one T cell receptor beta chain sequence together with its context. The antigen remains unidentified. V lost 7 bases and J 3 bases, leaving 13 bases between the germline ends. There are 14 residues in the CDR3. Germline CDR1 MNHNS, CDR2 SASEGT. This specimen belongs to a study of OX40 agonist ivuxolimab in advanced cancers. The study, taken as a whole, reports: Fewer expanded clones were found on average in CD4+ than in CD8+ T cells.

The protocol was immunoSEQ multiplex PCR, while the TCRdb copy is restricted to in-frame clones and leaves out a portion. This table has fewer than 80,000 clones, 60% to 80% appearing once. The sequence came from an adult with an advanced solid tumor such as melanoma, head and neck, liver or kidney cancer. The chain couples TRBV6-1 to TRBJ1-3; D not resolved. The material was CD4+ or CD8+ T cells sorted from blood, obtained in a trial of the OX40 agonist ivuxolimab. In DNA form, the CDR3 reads TGTGCCAGCACGACGGGAGGCAATGGAAACACCATATATTTT. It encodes CASTTGGNGNTIYF.